The TCR beta chain under discussion was sequenced for a study of OX40 agonist ivuxolimab in advanced cancers. Study observations and caveats: Clonal expansion from baseline to week 6 occurred in both CD4+ and CD8+ T cells. There were also nonresponders showing low normalized T-cell clonal expansion. Compared with others, partial responders at 0.1-3.0 mg/kg displayed clonal expansion among the lowest.

Note on this clone: Its target is not known.

CDR3 length equals 14 residues. V dropped 7 bases and J dropped 0 bases, with 12 bases sitting between them. The germline V gene has CDR1 MNHNY and CDR2 SVGAGI (reference sequence). TCRdb's table, derived via immunoSEQ multiplex PCR, lists solely in-frame clones and lacks some. Of about 83,000 clones in the sample, approximately 88% were seen once. The source material was CD4+ or CD8+ T cells sorted from blood, sampled in a trial of the OX40 agonist ivuxolimab. This chain links TRBV6-6 with TRBJ1-1; the D is unclear. The receptor was derived from an adult with an advanced solid tumor such as melanoma, head and neck, liver or kidney cancer. For the CDR3, the DNA is TGTGCCAGCACCTCCCACGGGTTGAACACTGAAGCTTTCTTT. It encodes CASTSHGLNTEAFF.